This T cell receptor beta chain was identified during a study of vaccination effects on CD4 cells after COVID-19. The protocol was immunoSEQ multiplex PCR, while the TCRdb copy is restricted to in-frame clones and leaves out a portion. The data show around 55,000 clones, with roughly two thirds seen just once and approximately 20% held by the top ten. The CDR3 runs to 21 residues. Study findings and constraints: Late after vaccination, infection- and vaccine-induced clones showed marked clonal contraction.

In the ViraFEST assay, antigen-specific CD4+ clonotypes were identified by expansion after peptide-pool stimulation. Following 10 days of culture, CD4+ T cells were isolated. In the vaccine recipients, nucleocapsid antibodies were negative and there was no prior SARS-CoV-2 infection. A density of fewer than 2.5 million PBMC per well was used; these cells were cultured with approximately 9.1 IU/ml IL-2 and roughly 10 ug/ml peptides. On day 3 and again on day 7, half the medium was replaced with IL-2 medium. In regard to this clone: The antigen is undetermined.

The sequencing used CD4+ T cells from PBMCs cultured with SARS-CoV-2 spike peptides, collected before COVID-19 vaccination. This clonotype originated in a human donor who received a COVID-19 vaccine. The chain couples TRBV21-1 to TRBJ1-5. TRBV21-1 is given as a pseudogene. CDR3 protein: CASSKWGGWDTRNYSNQPQHF. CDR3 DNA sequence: TGTGCCAGCAGCAAGTGGGGGGGGTGGGACACCCGAAATTATAGCAATCAGCCCCAGCATTTT.